One T cell receptor beta chain is described in this entry. Its antigen is as yet unknown. These data originate in a study of CD8 T cells in Susac syndrome. Trimming took 4 bases from V and 8 from J, leaving 5 bases between them. The CDR3 loop spans 10 amino acids. Looked up from germline, CDR1 is SEHNR and CDR2 is FQNEAQ (reference sequence). RNA, at roughly 0.5 to 1 ug, was reverse transcribed with random hexamers. The TCR beta CDR3 was amplified by immunoSEQ multiplex PCR across 54 Vbeta, 13 Jbeta. TCRdb redid the calling of the immunoSEQ multiplex PCR reads with MiXCR, one entry per CDR3 protein. The sample consists of tens of thousands of distinct CDR3 sequences, 93% of them appearing once. TCR beta was sequenced from blood CD8+ and CD4+ T cells. It was negative isolation that provided the CD8+ and CD4+ T cells, whereas TEMRA cells were enriched by FACS. Whole-study results and caveats: As the study acknowledged, the number of individuals who were part of its TCR sequencing and HLA analysis was relatively small.

Sequenced material: CD8+ T cells from PBMCs. The source is a human donor with multiple sclerosis. This sequence joins TRBV7-9 and TRBJ1-1, with D hard to call. CDR3 bases: TGTGCCAGCAGCTCACAGGAAGCTTTCTTT. Translating it yields CASSSQEAFF.